The 17 T cell receptor beta chains below were found in one sample sequenced in a study of blood T cell repertoires in COVID-19. Assay: immunoSEQ multiplex PCR; the TCRdb copy retains only in-frame clones and omits some. This table has about 14,000 clones, around four fifths appearing once. Material: peripheral blood. These receptors all come from a middle-aged man with active or convalescent COVID-19.

This chain connects TRBV29-1 to TRBJ1-2, with D possibly TRBD1 on 5 matching bases. V was cut by 6 bases and J by 3 bases, with 11 bases left in between. This CDR3 spans 12 amino acids. Germline V gene sequence: CDR1 SQVTM, CDR2 ANQGSEA. CDR3 sequence: CSVRGAYYGYTF. DNA for the CDR3: TGCAGCGTGCGGGGCGCCTACTATGGCTACACCTTC.

The genes are TRBV6-4 and TRBJ1-5; TRBD1 matches at 9 bases. The CDR3 covers 13 residues. The germline CDR1 and CDR2 sequences are MRHNA and SNTAGT. J lost 7 bases, V lost 4 bases, and 2 bases had no gene match. CDR3: CASSVDRGQPQHF. The CDR3 DNA is TGTGCCAGCAGTGTTGACAGGGGGCAGCCCCAGCATTTT.

The V gene is TRBV5-8, the J gene TRBJ1-3, with TRBD1 identical over 7 bases. The length of the CDR3 is 15 residues. Germline V gives CDR1 SGHTS, CDR2 YDEGEE. Unmatched junction bases numbered 6, after V lost 4 bases and J lost 2 bases. The CDR3 DNA is TGTGCCAGCAGCCCGTACGGGACAGCTGGAAACACCATATATTTT. It encodes CASSPYGTAGNTIYF.

The rearrangement joins TRBV7-2 to TRBJ1-4; 7 nucleotides align to TRBD1. Germline values: CDR1 SGHTA, CDR2 FQGNSA. V trimming: 4 bases; J trimming: 3 bases; junction bases outside the gene matches: 2. The CDR3 consists of 14 residues. The CDR3 DNA reads as TGTGCCAGCAGCTCGGGACAGTCTAATGAAAAACTGTTTTTT. Translating gives CASSSGQSNEKLFF.

The V gene is TRBV24-1, the J gene TRBJ2-3; 13 nucleotides agree with TRBD2. In germline, CDR1 is KGHDR, CDR2 SFDVKD. This CDR3 spans 16 amino acids. V was clipped by 4 bases and J by 4 bases; unmatched bases: 4. The CDR3 reads CATSEWTSGGSDTQYF. CDR3 DNA: TGTGCCACCAGTGAATGGACTAGCGGGGGATCAGATACGCAGTATTTT.

CDR3 sequence reads: CASGRGQGPGGYTF. In DNA form, the CDR3 reads TGTGCCAGCGGAAGAGGACAGGGCCCAGGGGGCTACACCTTC. This chain joins TRBV2 and TRBJ1-2; TRBD1 agrees at 8 bases. The CDR3 has 14 residues. The V and J ends lost 8 bases and 8 bases, in that order; junction bases with no gene match: 13. Germline CDR1 SNHLY, CDR2 FYNNEI.

The V call is TRBV5-5, the J call TRBJ2-5; tentative D call: TRBD2 (5 bases). Trimming pared 3 bases from V and 3 bases from J, leaving 12 bases between. The CDR3 loop spans 14 amino acids. Germline V gene lookup returns CDR1 SGHKS and CDR2 YYEKEE (reference sequence). The CDR3 coding sequence is TGTGCCAGCAGCTCAGGCATCGGGGAAGAGACCCAGTACTTC. Translating gives CASSSGIGEETQYF.

Written as DNA, the CDR3 is TGTGCCAGCAGAAAAAATCGGGACACCGGGGAGCTGTTTTTT. Its protein product is CASRKNRDTGELFF. This chain uses TRBV9 with TRBJ2-2; D gene ambiguous. This CDR3 is 14 amino acids long. The V and J ends lost 5 bases and 3 bases respectively, with 11 bases between them. Per germline, CDR1 SGDLS and CDR2 YYNGEE. Combining the CDR3 with reference TRBV9 and TRBJ2-2 gives the whole variable domain DSGVTQTPKHLITATGQRVTLRCSPRSGDLSVYWYQQSLDQGLQFLIQYYNGEERAKGNILERFSAQQFPDLHSELNLSSLELGDSALYFCASRKNRDTGELFFGEGSRLTVL.

This clone was counted a single time. The gene calls are TRBV6-6 and TRBJ1-4; no reliable D call. Trimming pared 2 bases from V and 10 bases from J, leaving 11 bases between. The CDR3 is 13 amino acids. CDR1 MNHNY and CDR2 SVGAGI come from the germline V gene (reference sequence). CDR3 nucleotide sequence: TGTGCCAGCAGTTACGACCCTCGAGGAAAACTGTTTTTT. Its translation: CASSYDPRGKLFF.

This chain links TRBV5-5 with TRBJ1-1, with D possibly being TRBD1 (6 bases). The CDR3 is 16 residues long. Trimming stripped 4 bases from V and 3 bases from J, with 19 bases between. Germline CDR1 and CDR2: SGHKS and YYEKEE (reference sequence). The CDR3 sequence is CASSLTGFKVDTEAFF. DNA of the CDR3: TGTGCCAGCAGCCTTACAGGGTTTAAGGTCGACACTGAAGCTTTCTTT.

The chain combines TRBV3-1 (or the pseudogene TRBV3-2) with TRBJ2-2; unclear D gene. V shed 1 base and J shed 0 bases, with 15 bases lying between them. This CDR3 region has 18 residues. Germline V gene sequence: CDR1 LGHDT, CDR2 YNNKEL (reference sequence). This CDR3 is CASSQGASLFANTGELFF. CDR3 in DNA: TGTGCCAGCAGCCAAGGGGCAAGCTTGTTCGCGAACACCGGGGAGCTGTTTTTT.

CDR3 DNA sequence: TGTGCCAGCAGCGTCGCAGCAACTAATGAAAAACTGTTTTTT. Its protein is CASSVAATNEKLFF. The chain joins TRBV9 to TRBJ1-4; D not resolved. The V gene lost 2 bases and the J gene lost 0 bases, with 5 bases spanning the gap. CDR3 length equals 14 residues. Germline CDR1 SGDLS, CDR2 YYNGEE.

The chain has TRBV7-6 and TRBJ1-1, with 7 bases that match TRBD1. Germline CDR1 SGHVS, CDR2 FNYEAQ. The CDR3 totals 15 residues. J gave up 6 bases and V 3 bases, and 10 bases lay outside the gene matches. The CDR3 is CASSLGLTGTPEAFF. The CDR3 DNA reads as TGTGCCAGCAGCTTGGGACTGACAGGGACCCCTGAAGCTTTCTTT.

This clone was detected a few times. The chain joins TRBV10-2 to TRBJ1-3, with 10 bases aligning to TRBD1. Germline V gene sequence: CDR1 WSHSY, CDR2 SAAADI. V was pared by 10 bases and J by 3 bases, with 9 bases of the junction left unmatched. CDR3 length: 15 residues. Here the CDR3 DNA reads TGCGCCACCCATAGGGGACAGGGGCGTGGAAACACCATATATTTT. It specifies CATHRGQGRGNTIYF.

The chain carries TRBV19 and TRBJ2-3, with 8 nucleotides matching TRBD2. Germline V gene sequence: CDR1 LNHDA, CDR2 SQIVND (reference sequence). After removal of 3 bases from V and 2 bases from J, the junction contained 10 bases not matched to a gene. There are 17 residues in the CDR3. Here the CDR3 reads CASSILATSVFTDTQYF. The CDR3 DNA is TGTGCCAGTAGTATCCTCGCGACTAGCGTGTTCACAGATACGCAGTATTTT. Full variable domain (rest looked up from reference TRBV19 and TRBJ2-3): DGGITQSPKYLFRKEGQNVTLSCEQNLNHDAMYWYRQDPGQGLRLIYYSQIVNDFQKGDIAEGYSVSREKKESFPLTVTSAQKNPTAFYLCASSILATSVFTDTQYFGPGTRLTVL.

The sample holds one count of this clone. The rearrangement joins TRBV19 to TRBJ2-5; 9 bases are a match to TRBD1. CDR1 LNHDA and CDR2 SQIVND come from the germline V gene (reference sequence). J was trimmed by 5 bases and V by 5 bases; bases with no gene match: 9. The CDR3 has 15 amino acids. CDR3 coding DNA: TGTGCCAGTAGTTGGCGCACAGGGGGCTTGGAGACCCAGTACTTC. Translation: CASSWRTGGLETQYF.

This chain uses TRBV6-1 with TRBJ2-4, with D possibly matching TRBD2 (6 bases). The CDR3 contains 16 residues. Germline assignment: CDR1 MNHNS and CDR2 SASEGT. V dropped 0 bases and J dropped 0 bases, with 9 bases sitting between them. The DNA of the CDR3 is TGTGCCAGCAGTGAAGCAGACGGGAGAGCCAAAAACATTCAGTACTTC. Translating it yields CASSEADGRAKNIQYF.